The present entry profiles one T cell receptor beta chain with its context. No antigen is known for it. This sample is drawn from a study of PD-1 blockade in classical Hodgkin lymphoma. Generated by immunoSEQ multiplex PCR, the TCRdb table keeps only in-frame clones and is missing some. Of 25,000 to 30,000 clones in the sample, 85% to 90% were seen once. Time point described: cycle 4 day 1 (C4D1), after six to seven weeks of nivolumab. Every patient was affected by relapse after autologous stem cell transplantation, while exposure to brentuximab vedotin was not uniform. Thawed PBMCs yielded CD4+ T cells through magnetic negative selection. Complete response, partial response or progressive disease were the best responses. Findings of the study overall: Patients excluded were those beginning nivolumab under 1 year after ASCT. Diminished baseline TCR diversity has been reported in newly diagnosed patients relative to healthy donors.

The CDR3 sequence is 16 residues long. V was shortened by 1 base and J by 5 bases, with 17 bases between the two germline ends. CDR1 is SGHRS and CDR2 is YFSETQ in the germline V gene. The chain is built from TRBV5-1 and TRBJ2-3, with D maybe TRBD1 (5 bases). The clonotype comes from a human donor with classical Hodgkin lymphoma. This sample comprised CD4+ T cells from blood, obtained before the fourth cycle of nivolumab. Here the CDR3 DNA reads TGCGCCAGCAGCTTGTCCTCCTCAGGGCCGGGAGATACGCAGTATTTT. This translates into CASSLSSSGPGDTQYF.